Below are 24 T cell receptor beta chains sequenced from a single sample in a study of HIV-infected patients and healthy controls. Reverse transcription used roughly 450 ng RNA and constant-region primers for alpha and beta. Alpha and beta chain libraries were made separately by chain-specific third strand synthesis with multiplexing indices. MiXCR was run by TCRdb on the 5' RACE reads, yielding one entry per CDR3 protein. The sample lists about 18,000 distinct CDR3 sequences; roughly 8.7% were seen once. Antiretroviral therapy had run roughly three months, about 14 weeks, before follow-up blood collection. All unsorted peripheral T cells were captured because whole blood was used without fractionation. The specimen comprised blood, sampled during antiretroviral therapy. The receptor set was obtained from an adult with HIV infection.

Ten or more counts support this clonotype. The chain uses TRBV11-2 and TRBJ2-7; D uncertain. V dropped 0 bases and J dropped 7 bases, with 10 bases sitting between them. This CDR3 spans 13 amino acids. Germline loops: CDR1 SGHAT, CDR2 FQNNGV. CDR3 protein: CASSLDDMREQYF. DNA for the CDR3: TGTGCCAGCAGCTTAGACGATATGCGGGAGCAGTACTTC.

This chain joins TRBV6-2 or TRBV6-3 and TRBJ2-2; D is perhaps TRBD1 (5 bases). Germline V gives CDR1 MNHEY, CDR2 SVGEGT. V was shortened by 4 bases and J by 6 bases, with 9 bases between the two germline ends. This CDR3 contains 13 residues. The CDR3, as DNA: TGTGCCAGCAGTTGGGTGACAGCCGGGGAGCTGTTTTTT. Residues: CASSWVTAGELFF.

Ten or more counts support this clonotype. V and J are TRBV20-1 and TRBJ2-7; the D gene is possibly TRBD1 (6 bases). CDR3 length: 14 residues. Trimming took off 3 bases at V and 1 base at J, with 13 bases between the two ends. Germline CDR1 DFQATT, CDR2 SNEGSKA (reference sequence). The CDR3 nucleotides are TGCAGTGCTAGGGGGACACTCGTATCCTACGAGCAGTACTTC. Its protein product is CSARGTLVSYEQYF.

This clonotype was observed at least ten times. CDR3 DNA: TGTGCCAGCAGCCCCGGGGGATCATTCTACGAGCAGTACTTC. It specifies CASSPGGSFYEQYF. V usage is TRBV11-2 and J usage is TRBJ2-7; tentative D call: TRBD2 (6 bases). V was trimmed by 5 bases and J by 3 bases, leaving 14 bases between them. This CDR3 is built from 14 residues. Germline CDR1 reads SGHAT; CDR2 reads FQNNGV. Looking up the rest from reference TRBV11-2 and TRBJ2-7 gives the full variable domain: EAGVAQSPRYKIIEKRQSVAFWCNPISGHATLYWYQQILGQGPKLLIQFQNNGVVDDSQLPKDRFSAERLKGVDSTLKIQPAKLEDSAVYLCASSPGGSFYEQYFGPGTRLTVT.

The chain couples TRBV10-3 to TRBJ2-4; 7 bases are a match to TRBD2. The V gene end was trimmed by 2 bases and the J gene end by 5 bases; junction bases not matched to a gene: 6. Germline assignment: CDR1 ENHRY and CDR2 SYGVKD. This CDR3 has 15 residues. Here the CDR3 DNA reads TGTGCCATCAGTGAGGCCGCTAGCGGTCAAAACATTCAGTACTTC. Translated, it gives CAISEAASGQNIQYF.

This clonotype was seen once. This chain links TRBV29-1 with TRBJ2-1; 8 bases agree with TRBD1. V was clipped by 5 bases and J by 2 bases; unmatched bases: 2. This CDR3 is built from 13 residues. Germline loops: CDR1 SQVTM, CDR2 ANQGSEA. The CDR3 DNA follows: TGCAGCGTTTCGACAGGGGCCTACAATGAGCAGTTCTTC. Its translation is CSVSTGAYNEQFF.

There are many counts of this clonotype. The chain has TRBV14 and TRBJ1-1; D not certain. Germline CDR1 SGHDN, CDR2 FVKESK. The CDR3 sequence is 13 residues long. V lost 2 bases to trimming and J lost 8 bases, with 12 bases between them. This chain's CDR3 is CASSQSPLGEAFF. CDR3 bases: TGTGCCAGCAGCCAAAGCCCCTTGGGGGAAGCTTTCTTT.

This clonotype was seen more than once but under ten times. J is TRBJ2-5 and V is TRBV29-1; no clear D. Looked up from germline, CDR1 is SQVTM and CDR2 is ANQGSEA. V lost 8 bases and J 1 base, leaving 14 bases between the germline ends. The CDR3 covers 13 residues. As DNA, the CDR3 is TGCAGCCATTTTGACGGCCTCCAAGAGACCCAGTACTTC. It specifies CSHFDGLQETQYF.

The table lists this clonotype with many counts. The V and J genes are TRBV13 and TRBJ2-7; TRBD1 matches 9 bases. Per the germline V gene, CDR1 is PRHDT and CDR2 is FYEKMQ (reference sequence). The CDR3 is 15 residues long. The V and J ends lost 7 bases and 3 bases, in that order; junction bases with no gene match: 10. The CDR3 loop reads CASTSWGTGHYEQYF. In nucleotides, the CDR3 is TGTGCCAGCACCTCGTGGGGGACAGGGCACTACGAGCAGTACTTC. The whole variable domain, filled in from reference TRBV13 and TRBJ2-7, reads AAGVIQSPRHLIKEKRETATLKCYPIPRHDTVYWYQQGPGQDPQFLISFYEKMQSDKGSIPDRFSAQQFSDYHSELNMSSLELGDSALYFCASTSWGTGHYEQYFGPGTRLTVT.

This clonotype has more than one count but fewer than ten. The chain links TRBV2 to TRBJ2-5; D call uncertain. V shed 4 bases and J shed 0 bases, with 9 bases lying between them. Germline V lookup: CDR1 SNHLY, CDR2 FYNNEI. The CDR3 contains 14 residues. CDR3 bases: TGTGCCAGCAGTGGGCTAGTAGACCAAGAGACCCAGTACTTC. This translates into CASSGLVDQETQYF.

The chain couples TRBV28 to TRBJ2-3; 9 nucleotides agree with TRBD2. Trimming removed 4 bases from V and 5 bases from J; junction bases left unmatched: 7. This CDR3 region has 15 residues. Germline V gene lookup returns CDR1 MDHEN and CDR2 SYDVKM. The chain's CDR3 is CASSSRRGGGDTQYF. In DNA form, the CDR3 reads TGTGCCAGCAGTTCAAGGCGGGGGGGGGGAGATACGCAGTATTTT.

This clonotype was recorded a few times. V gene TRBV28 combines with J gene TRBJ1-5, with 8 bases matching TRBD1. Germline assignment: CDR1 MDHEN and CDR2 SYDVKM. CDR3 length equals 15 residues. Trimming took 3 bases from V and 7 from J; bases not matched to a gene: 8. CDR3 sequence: CASSLVHRGRQPQHF. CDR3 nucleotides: TGTGCCAGCAGTTTGGTTCACAGGGGGAGACAGCCCCAGCATTTT.

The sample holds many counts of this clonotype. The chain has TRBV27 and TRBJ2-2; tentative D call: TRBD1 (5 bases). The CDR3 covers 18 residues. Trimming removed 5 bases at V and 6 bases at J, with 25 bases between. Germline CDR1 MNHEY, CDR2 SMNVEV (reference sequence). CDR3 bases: TGTGCCAGCAGTCCGCGGATGAGTGAGGCAGGGCCTCCCGGGGAGCTGTTTTTT. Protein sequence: CASSPRMSEAGPPGELFF.

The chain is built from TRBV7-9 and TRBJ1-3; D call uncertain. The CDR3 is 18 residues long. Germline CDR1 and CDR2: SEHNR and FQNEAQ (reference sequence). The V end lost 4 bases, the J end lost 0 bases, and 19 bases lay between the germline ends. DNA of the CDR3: TGTGCCAGCAGCTCGGCCCCCTGGTATGTCGTCTCTGGAAACACCATATATTTT. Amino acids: CASSSAPWYVVSGNTIYF.

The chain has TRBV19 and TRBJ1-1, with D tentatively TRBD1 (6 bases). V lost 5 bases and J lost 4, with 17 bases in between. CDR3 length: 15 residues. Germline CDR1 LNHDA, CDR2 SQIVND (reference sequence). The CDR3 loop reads CASSFRRGIGTEAFF. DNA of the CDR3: TGTGCCAGTAGTTTCCGCAGGGGAATCGGCACTGAAGCTTTCTTT.

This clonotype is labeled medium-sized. The CDR3 protein is CASSLQGSGANVLTF. The CDR3 DNA is TGTGCCAGCAGCTTACAGGGTTCTGGGGCCAACGTCCTGACTTTC. The rearrangement joins TRBV11-2 to TRBJ2-6; tentatively, D is TRBD1 (5 bases). Trimming pared 2 bases from V and 1 base from J, leaving 6 bases between. Germline CDR1 reads SGHAT; CDR2 reads FQNNGV. CDR3 length: 15 residues.

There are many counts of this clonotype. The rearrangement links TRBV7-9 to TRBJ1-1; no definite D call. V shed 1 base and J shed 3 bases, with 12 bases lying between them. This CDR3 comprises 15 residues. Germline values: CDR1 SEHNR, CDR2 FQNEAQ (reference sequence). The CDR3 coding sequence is TGTGCCAGCAGCTTAGTAGGGTTACTGGACACTGAAGCTTTCTTT. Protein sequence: CASSLVGLLDTEAFF.

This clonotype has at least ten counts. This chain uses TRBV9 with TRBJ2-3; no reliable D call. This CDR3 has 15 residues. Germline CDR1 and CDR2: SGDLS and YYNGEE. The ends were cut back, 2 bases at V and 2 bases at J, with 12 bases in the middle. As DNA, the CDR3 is TGTGCCAGCAGCGTCGCACTACCTTACACAGATACGCAGTATTTT. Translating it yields CASSVALPYTDTQYF.

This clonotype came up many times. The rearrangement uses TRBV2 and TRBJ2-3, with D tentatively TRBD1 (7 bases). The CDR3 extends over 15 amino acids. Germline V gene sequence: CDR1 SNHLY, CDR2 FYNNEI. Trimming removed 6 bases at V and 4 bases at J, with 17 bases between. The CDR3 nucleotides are TGTGCCAGCAGGGTTTCAGGGGGGCCAGCAGATACGCAGTATTTT. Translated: CASRVSGGPADTQYF.

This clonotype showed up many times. CDR3 in amino acids: CASSSQTSGSVIEQFF. The CDR3 DNA reads as TGTGCCAGCAGCTCCCAGACTAGCGGGAGTGTCATTGAGCAGTTCTTC. This chain links TRBV11-2 with TRBJ2-1; TRBD2 agrees at 12 bases. Germline loops: CDR1 SGHAT, CDR2 FQNNGV. Trimming removed 4 bases from V and 9 bases from J; junction bases left unmatched: 10. The CDR3 has 16 residues.

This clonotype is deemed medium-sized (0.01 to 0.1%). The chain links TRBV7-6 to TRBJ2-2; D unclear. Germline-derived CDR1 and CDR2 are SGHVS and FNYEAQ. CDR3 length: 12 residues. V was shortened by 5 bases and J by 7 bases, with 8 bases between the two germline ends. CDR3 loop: CASSPESGELFF. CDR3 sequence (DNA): TGTGCCAGCAGCCCTGAGAGCGGGGAGCTGTTTTTT.

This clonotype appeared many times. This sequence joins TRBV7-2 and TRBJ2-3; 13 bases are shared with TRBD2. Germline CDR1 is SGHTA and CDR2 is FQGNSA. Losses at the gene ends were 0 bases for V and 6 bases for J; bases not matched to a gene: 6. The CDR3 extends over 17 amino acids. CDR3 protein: CASSLALGLAGSDTQYF. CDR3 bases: TGTGCCAGCAGCTTAGCCTTGGGACTAGCGGGGAGTGATACGCAGTATTTT.

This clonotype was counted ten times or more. The DNA of the CDR3 is TGTGCCAGCAGTTTACGGGTGGGGGACAGCAATCAGCCCCAGCATTTT. Its translation: CASSLRVGDSNQPQHF. The V call is TRBV27, the J call TRBJ1-5, with D possibly being TRBD1 (5 bases). Trimming stripped 2 bases from V and 1 base from J, with 12 bases between. CDR1 and CDR2 (germline): MNHEY, SMNVEV (reference sequence). The CDR3 contains 16 residues.

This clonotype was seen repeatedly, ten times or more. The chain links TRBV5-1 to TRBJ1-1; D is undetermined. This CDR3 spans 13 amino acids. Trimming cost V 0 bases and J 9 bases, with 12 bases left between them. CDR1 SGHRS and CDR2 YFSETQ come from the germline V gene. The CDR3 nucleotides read TGCGCCAGCAGCTTGGTCCTCCTGGCACAAGCTTTCTTT. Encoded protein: CASSLVLLAQAFF.